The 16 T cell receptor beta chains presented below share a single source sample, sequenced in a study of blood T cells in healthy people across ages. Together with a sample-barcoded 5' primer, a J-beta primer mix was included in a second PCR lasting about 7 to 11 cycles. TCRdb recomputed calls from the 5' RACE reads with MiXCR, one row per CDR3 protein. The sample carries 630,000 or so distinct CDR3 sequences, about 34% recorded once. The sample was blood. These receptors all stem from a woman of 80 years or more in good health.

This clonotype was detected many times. This chain's CDR3 is CASSWWDGGYTF. The CDR3, as DNA: TGTGCCAGCAGCTGGTGGGATGGTGGCTACACCTTC. J is TRBJ1-2 and V is TRBV5-6; no firm D call. CDR1 is SGHDT, CDR2 YYEEEE, per germline. V lost 3 bases and J 7 bases, leaving 10 bases between the germline ends. The CDR3 contains 12 residues.

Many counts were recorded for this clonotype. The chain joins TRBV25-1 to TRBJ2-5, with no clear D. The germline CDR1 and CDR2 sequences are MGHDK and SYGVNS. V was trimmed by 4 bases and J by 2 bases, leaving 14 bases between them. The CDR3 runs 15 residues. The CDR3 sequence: CASSGGGWGQETQYF. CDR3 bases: TGTGCCAGCAGTGGGGGTGGATGGGGACAAGAGACCCAGTACTTC.

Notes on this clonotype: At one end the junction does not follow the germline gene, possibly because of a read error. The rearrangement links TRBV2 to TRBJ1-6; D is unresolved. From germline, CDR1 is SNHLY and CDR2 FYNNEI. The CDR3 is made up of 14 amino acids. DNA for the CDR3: TGTGCCAGCAGTGATTCGGGGAGGAATTCACCCCCCCACTTT. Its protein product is CASSDSGRNSPPHF.

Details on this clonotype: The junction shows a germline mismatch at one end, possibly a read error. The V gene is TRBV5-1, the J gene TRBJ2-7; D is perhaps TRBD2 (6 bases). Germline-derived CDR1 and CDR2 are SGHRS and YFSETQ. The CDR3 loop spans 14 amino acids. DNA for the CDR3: TGCGCCAGCAGCTCGGGACTTTCCCTCCACGAACAGTACTTC. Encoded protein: CASSSGLSLHEQYF.

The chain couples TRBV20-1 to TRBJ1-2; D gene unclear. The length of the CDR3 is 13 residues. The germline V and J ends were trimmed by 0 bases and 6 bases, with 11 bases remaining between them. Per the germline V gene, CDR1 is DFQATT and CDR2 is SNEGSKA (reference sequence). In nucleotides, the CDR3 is TGCAGTGCTAGAGATTTTCGGCGGCATGGCTACACCTTC. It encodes CSARDFRRHGYTF.

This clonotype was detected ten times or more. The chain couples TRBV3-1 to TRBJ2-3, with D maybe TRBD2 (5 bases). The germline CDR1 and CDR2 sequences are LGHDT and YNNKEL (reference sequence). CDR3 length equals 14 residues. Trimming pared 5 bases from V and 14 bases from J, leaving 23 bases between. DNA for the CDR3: TGTGCCAGCAGCAAAAGCGGATATACCACCGCGGCGTATTTT. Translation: CASSKSGYTTAAYF.

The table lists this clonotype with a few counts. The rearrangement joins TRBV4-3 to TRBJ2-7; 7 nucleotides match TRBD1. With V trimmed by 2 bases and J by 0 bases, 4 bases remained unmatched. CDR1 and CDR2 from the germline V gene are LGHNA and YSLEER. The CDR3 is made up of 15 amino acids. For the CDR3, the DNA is TGCGCCAGCAGCCAACAACGGACAGGCTCCTACGAGCAGTACTTC. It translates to CASSQQRTGSYEQYF.

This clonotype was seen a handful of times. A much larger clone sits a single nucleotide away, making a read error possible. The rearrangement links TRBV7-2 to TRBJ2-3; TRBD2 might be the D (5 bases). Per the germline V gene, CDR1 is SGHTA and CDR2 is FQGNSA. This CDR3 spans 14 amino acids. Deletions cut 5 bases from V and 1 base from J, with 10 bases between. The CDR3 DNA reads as TGTGCCAGCAGCCAGGACTTAGGCACAGATACGCAGTATTTT. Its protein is CASSQDLGTDTQYF.

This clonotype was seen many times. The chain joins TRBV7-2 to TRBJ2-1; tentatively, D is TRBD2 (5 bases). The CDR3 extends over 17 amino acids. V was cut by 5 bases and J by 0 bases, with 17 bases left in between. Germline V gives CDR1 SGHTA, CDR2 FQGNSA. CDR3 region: CASSARGSAYSYNEQFF. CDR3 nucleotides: TGTGCCAGCAGCGCCCGGGGTAGCGCCTACTCCTACAATGAGCAGTTCTTC.

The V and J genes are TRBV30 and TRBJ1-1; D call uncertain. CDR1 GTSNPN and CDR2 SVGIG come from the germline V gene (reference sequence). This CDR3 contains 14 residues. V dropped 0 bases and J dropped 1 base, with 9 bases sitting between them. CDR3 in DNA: TGTGCCTGGAGTGTCGTGCGGGGGAACACTGAAGCTTTCTTT. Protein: CAWSVVRGNTEAFF.

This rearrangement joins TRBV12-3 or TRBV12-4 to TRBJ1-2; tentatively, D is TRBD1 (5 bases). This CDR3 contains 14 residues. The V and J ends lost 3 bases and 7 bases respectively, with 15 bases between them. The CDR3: CASSFGGVVFGYTF. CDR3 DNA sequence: TGTGCCAGCAGTTTCGGAGGGGTTGTGTTTGGCTACACCTTC.

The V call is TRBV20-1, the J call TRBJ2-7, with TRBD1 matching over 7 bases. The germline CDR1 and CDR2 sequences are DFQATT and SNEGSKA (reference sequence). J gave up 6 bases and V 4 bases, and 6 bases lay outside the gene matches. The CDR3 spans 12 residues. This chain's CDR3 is CSAKGTVREQYF. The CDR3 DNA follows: TGCAGTGCTAAAGGGACAGTGCGCGAGCAGTACTTC.

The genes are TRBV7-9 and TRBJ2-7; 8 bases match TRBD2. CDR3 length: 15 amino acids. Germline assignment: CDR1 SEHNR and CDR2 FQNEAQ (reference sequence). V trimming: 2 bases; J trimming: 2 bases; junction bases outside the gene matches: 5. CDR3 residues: CASSLYTGGPYEQYF. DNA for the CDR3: TGTGCCAGCAGCTTATACACGGGGGGGCCCTACGAGCAGTACTTC.

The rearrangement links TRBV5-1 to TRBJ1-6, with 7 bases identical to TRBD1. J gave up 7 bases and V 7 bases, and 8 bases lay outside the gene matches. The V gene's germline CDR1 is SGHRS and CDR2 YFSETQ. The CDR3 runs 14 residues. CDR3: CASRHGTANSPLHF. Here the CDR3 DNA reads TGCGCCAGCCGCCACGGGACAGCAAATTCACCCCTCCACTTT.

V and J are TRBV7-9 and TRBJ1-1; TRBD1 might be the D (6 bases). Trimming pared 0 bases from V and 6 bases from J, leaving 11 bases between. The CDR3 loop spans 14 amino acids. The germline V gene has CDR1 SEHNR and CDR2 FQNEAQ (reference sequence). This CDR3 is CASSLAGEGAEAFF. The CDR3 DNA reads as TGTGCCAGCAGCTTAGCGGGGGAGGGGGCTGAAGCTTTCTTT. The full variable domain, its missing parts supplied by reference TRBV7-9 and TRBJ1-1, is DTGVSQNPRHKITKRGQNVTFRCDPISEHNRLYWYRQTLGQGPEFLTYFQNEAQLEKSRLLSDRFSAERPKGSFSTLEIQRTEQGDSAMYLCASSLAGEGAEAFFGQGTRLTVV.

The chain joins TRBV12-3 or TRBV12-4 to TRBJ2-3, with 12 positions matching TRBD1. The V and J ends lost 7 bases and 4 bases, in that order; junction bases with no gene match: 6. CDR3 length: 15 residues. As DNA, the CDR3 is TGTGCCAGCATCCGGGACAGGGGGCGCGCAGATACGCAGTATTTT. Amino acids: CASIRDRGRADTQYF.